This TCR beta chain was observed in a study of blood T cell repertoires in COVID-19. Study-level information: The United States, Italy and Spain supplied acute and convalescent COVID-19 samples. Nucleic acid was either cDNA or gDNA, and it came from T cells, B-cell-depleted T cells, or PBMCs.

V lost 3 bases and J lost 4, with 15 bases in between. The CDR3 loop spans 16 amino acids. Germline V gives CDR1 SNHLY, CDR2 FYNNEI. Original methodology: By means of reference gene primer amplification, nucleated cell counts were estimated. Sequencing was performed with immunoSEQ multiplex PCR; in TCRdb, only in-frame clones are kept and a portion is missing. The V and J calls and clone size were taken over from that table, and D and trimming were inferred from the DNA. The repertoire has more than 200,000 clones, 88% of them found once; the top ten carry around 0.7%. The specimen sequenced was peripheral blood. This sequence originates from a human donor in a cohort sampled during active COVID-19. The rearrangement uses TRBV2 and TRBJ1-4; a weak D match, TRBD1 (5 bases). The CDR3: CASSELTEVLNEKLFF. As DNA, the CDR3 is TGTGCCAGCAGTGAGTTGACAGAGGTACTTAATGAAAAACTGTTTTTT.